These 4 T cell receptor beta chains share one sample of origin, sequenced in a study of technical replicates of blood from a handful of donors. Sequenced by immunoSEQ multiplex PCR; TCRdb stores in-frame clones only, minus some. The repertoire holds tens of thousands of clones, with 85% to 95% as singletons. Sequences were obtained from T cells isolated from PBMCs. The receptors derive from a human donor in good health.

This rearrangement joins TRBV29-1 to TRBJ1-1; D is possibly TRBD1 (5 bases). The length of the CDR3 is 10 residues. Germline V gives CDR1 SQVTM, CDR2 ANQGSEA. Trimming took off 5 bases at V and 8 bases at J, with 9 bases between the two ends. CDR3 residues: CSVRQLEAFF. Here the CDR3 DNA reads TGCAGCGTTCGACAGCTCGAAGCTTTCTTT. Full variable domain (outside the CDR3, taken from reference TRBV29-1 and TRBJ1-1): SAVISQKPSRDICQRGTSLTIQCQVDSQVTMMFWYRQQPGQSLTLIATANQGSEATYESGFVIDKFPISRPNLTFSTLTVSNMSPEDSSIYLCSVRQLEAFFGQGTRLTVV.

The V and J genes are TRBV7-3 and TRBJ2-5; D gene unclear. V was trimmed by 3 bases and J by 2 bases, leaving 13 bases between them. Looked up from germline, CDR1 is SGHTA and CDR2 is FQGTGA. The CDR3 sequence is 15 residues long. In nucleotides, the CDR3 is TGTGCCAGCAGCTTGCTCGGCGCGGAGCAAGAGACCCAGTACTTC. Encoded protein: CASSLLGAEQETQYF.

V usage is TRBV4-1 and J usage is TRBJ2-7, with D possibly matching TRBD1 (5 bases). Germline CDR1 MGHRA, CDR2 YSYEKL. This CDR3 comprises 17 residues. Trimming shortened V by 4 bases and J by 5 bases, and 24 bases separated the two germline ends. Here the CDR3 DNA reads TGCGCCAGCAGCCCGTCACCGTTTACCAGGGTGACGAACGAGCAGTACTTC. Its protein is CASSPSPFTRVTNEQYF.

The V call is TRBV4-2, the J call TRBJ2-7; TRBD2 matches at 12 bases. The CDR3 is 15 amino acids. CDR1 is LGHNA, CDR2 YNFKEQ, per germline. The V and J ends lost 4 bases and 3 bases, in that order; junction bases with no gene match: 4. The CDR3 here is CASSPTSGSVYEQYF. The CDR3 region has the DNA TGTGCCAGCAGCCCGACTAGCGGGAGTGTCTACGAGCAGTACTTC.